This is a list of T cell receptor beta chains from one sample in a study of tumor-infiltrating lymphocytes in localized non-small cell lung cancer. Here immunoSEQ multiplex PCR was the method, and the copy in TCRdb shows in-frame clones only, minus some. This table holds about 9,700 clones, around 73% found once. Material for sequencing was lung tumor tissue. These receptors were obtained from a human donor with non-small cell lung cancer. The CDR3 runs from the conserved cysteine through the conserved F or W. Fields, in order: J gene, V gene, clone size, D gene, CDR3 DNA, CDR3 protein. A D gene is named only where the DNA matches it firmly. Not all rows give a size; the values are once, few, many and, for expanded clones, a class.

>TRBJ1-6|TRBV6-5|once|-
TGTGCCAGCAGTTACTCTGGGTCTTCACCCCTCCACTTT
CASSYSGSSPLHF
>TRBJ1-6|TRBV5-1|-|-
TGCGCCAGCAGCACCCTAGGGGACGTAAGGAATTCACCCCTCCACTTT
CASSTLGDVRNSPLHF
>TRBJ1-2|TRBV5-6|few|TRBD1
TGTGCCAGCAGCTCGGGACAGGGGAACTATGGCTACACCTTC
CASSSGQGNYGYTF
>TRBJ1-5|TRBV15|-|TRBD1
TGTGCCACCAGCAGCCAGGGGGCGCGGGGTCAGCCCCAGCATTTT
CATSSQGARGQPQHF
>TRBJ1-2|TRBV6-5|-|-
TGTGCCTGCGCTTCGGCCTATGGCTACACCTTC
CACASAYGYTF
>TRBJ2-1|TRBV27|-|TRBD2
TGTGCCAGCAGTTCCTGGGCTAGCGGGGCTAATGAGCAGTTCTTC
CASSSWASGANEQFF
>TRBJ1-1|TRBV5-1|-|-
TGCGCCAGCAGCTTGGGGTTGCGGCAGGATAATACTGAAGCTTTCTTT
CASSLGLRQDNTEAFF
>TRBJ1-6|TRBV27|few|-
TGTGCCAGCAGGGCCACCGGGACCTATAATTCACCCCTCCACTTT
CASRATGTYNSPLHF
>TRBJ1-3|TRBV4-2|-|-
TGTGCCAGCAGCCACCCGGGGGCGTCAGGAAACACCATATATTTT
CASSHPGASGNTIYF
>TRBJ1-5|TRBV19|-|-
TGTGCCAGTAGTACTGGACGTAAGCCCCAGCATTTT
CASSTGRKPQHF
>TRBJ2-1|TRBV19|few|TRBD2
TGTGCCAGTAGTTTTACCGGGAGGAGCTCCTACAATGAGCAGTTCTTC
CASSFTGRSSYNEQFF
>TRBJ1-1|TRBV7-9|few|-
TGTGCCAGCAGCGTGGTGAACACTGAAGCTTTCTTT
CASSVVNTEAFF
>TRBJ1-1|TRBV5-4|few|-
TGTGCCAGCAGCTTTGAGAACACTGAAGCTTTCTTT
CASSFENTEAFF
>TRBJ1-6|TRBV5-5|-|TRBD1
TGTGCCAGCACCCCTAGACAGGGAGTAAAGTCACCCCTCCACTTT
CASTPRQGVKSPLHF
>TRBJ2-6|TRBV5-6|-|TRBD1
TGTGCCAGCAGCTGGGGGTCAGGGGGTTACTCTGGGGCCAACGTCCTGACTTTC
CASSWGSGGYSGANVLTF